This T cell receptor (beta chain) appears in the sequencing data of a study of T cell responses to AZD1222 COVID-19 vaccine. A word on this clone: Its specificity is not known.

The germline CDR1 and CDR2 sequences are SEHNR and FQNEAQ (reference sequence). The CDR3 extends over 16 amino acids. V was trimmed by 1 base and J by 8 bases, leaving 18 bases between them. Sequenced by immunoSEQ multiplex PCR; TCRdb stores in-frame clones only, minus some. The sample has 180,000 or so clones, about 90% seen once. Study-level points and caveats: Most donors were white British and more were female, and clonal diversity was possibly underestimated. Among AZD1222 vaccinees, only 5 to 7 were seropositive at baseline.

Timing groups of about 4 and about 12 weeks for second doses were pooled. The sample in question was peripheral blood, obtained 28 days after the second AZD1222 dose. The gene calls are TRBV7-9 and TRBJ2-4, with D tentatively TRBD1 (6 bases). The TCR originated in an adult who received the AZD1222 COVID-19 vaccine. CDR3: CASSLGGGGGSDIQYF. The CDR3 DNA is TGTGCCAGCAGCTTAGGAGGTGGGGGCGGATCGGACATTCAGTACTTC.